This passage covers 8 T cell receptor beta chains from one sample sequenced in a study of cytomegalovirus exposure and HLA in healthy donors. Vbeta (60) and Jbeta (13) primers were used in the PCR. TCRdb's table, derived via immunoSEQ multiplex PCR, lists solely in-frame clones and lacks some. The sample holds around 100,000 clones, just under 80% seen once. Sequenced input: PBMCs. The receptors come from a male donor in good health and CMV-seropositive.

The chain joins TRBV18 to TRBJ1-2, with 9 positions matching TRBD1. The V gene end was trimmed by 4 bases and the J gene end by 3 bases; junction bases not matched to a gene: 12. The V gene's germline CDR1 is KGHSH and CDR2 LQKENI. This CDR3 has 17 amino acids. CDR3: CASSREQGAHRDYGYTF. For the CDR3, the DNA is TGTGCCAGCTCACGAGAACAGGGGGCGCATAGGGACTATGGCTACACCTTC.

For this clone: Other nucleotide sequences in the sample specify the same CDR3. The V and J genes are TRBV6-5 and TRBJ2-7, with TRBD1 matching 11 bases. CDR1 is MNHEY and CDR2 is SVGAGI in the germline V gene. The J segment lost 3 bases and the V segment lost 4 bases, leaving 5 bases of the junction unmatched. CDR3 length: 15 amino acids. CDR3 bases: TGTGCCAGCAGTTCTCGGACAGGGGGCTACTACGAGCAGTACTTC. It codes for CASSSRTGGYYEQYF.

This chain links TRBV6-1 with TRBJ2-3; maybe TRBD2 (6 bases). V was trimmed by 5 bases and J by 0 bases, leaving 9 bases between them. CDR1 and CDR2 from the germline V gene are MNHNS and SASEGT. This CDR3 is 14 amino acids long. CDR3 coding DNA: TGTGCCAGCAGTACCACTAGCAGCACAGATACGCAGTATTTT. Its translation: CASSTTSSTDTQYF.

V usage is TRBV30 and J usage is TRBJ1-2, with D tentatively TRBD1 (6 bases). Trimming removed 8 bases at V and 8 bases at J, with 18 bases between. CDR1 and CDR2 (germline): GTSNPN, SVGIG (reference sequence). The CDR3 length is 12 residues. CDR3: CAMDSAGPGYTF. The CDR3 coding sequence is TGTGCCATGGACAGCGCTGGACCCGGCTACACCTTC. The full variable domain, rest sourced from reference TRBV30 and TRBJ1-2, is SQTIHQWPATLVQPVGSPLSLECTVEGTSNPNLYWYRQAAGRGLQLLFYSVGIGQISSEVPQNLSASRPQDRQFILSSKKLLLSDSGFYLCAMDSAGPGYTFGSGTRLTVV.

This chain uses TRBV28 with TRBJ2-1; TRBD1 agrees at 9 bases. Losses at the gene ends were 4 bases for V and 5 bases for J; bases not matched to a gene: 6. CDR3 size: 15 residues. Germline CDR1 and CDR2: MDHEN and SYDVKM. Written as DNA, the CDR3 is TGTGCCAGCAGTTACCGGGACAGGGTGGACAATGAGCAGTTCTTC. Protein product: CASSYRDRVDNEQFF.

The V gene is TRBV28, the J gene TRBJ2-1, with D unclear. V was clipped by 4 bases and J by 4 bases, with 8 bases between them. CDR3 length: 13 amino acids. Germline CDR1 reads MDHEN; CDR2 reads SYDVKM. CDR3 residues: CASSSRSYNEQFF. The DNA of the CDR3 is TGTGCCAGCAGTTCCAGATCTTACAATGAGCAGTTCTTC. Complete variable domain (other parts from reference TRBV28 and TRBJ2-1): DVKVTQSSRYLVKRTGEKVFLECVQDMDHENMFWYRQDPGLGLRLIYFSYDVKMKEKGDIPEGYSVSREKKERFSLILESASTNQTSMYLCASSSRSYNEQFFGPGTRLTVL.

The CDR3 sequence is CASSYRLGAYYGYTF. The CDR3, as DNA: TGTGCCAGCAGTTACAGGCTGGGGGCTTACTATGGCTACACCTTC. The rearrangement links TRBV6-5 to TRBJ1-2, with D perhaps TRBD1 (6 bases). Germline loops: CDR1 MNHEY, CDR2 SVGAGI. The CDR3 consists of 15 residues. Deletions cut 2 bases from V and 3 bases from J, with 13 bases between.

This chain uses TRBV30 with TRBJ2-3; tentative D call: TRBD2 (5 bases). V dropped 2 bases and J dropped 2 bases, with 8 bases sitting between them. Germline values: CDR1 GTSNPN, CDR2 SVGIG (reference sequence). CDR3 length equals 13 residues. The CDR3 nucleotides read TGTGCCTGGAGTAGAGGGCACACAGATACGCAGTATTTT. This translates into CAWSRGHTDTQYF.